The clone carrying this T cell receptor beta chain showed up just a few times. The sample belongs to a study of blood T cell repertoires in COVID-19. Study background: Sites in the United States, Italy and Spain provided acute and convalescent COVID-19 samples.

Sequencing was performed with immunoSEQ multiplex PCR; in TCRdb, only in-frame clones are kept and a portion is missing. The repertoire holds about 180,000 clones, with roughly four fifths as singletons. The V and J ends lost 2 bases and 2 bases respectively, with 9 bases between them. The CDR3 is 14 amino acids. The germline CDR1 and CDR2 sequences are SNHLY and FYNNEI. The TCR sequence derives from a human donor in a cohort sampled during active COVID-19. Sequencing was done on a sample of peripheral blood. The V and J genes are TRBV2 and TRBJ1-2, with D tentatively TRBD1 (5 bases). DNA of the CDR3: TGTGCCAGCAGTGAACAGGGTTCCAACTATGGCTACACCTTC. Translating gives CASSEQGSNYGYTF.